Presented here are 3 T cell receptor beta chains from one specimen sequenced in a study of blood T cells in healthy people across ages. A J-beta primer mix and a sample-barcoded 5' primer were used in a second PCR of about 7 to 12 cycles. TCRdb passed the 5' RACE reads through MiXCR, listing each CDR3 protein once. In the table there are 1.5 million to 2 million distinct CDR3 sequences, 28% of which are singletons. Sequenced sample: blood. The receptors here all came from a woman between 25 and 40 years old in good health.

This chain uses TRBV7-9 with TRBJ2-5; TRBD2 is a possible D gene (6 bases). TRBJ2-7 matches the DNA end more closely, so the J call is doubtful. This CDR3 is built from 16 residues. Looked up from germline, CDR1 is SEHNR and CDR2 is FQNEAQ (reference sequence). The CDR3 coding sequence is TGTGCCAGCAGCCAACAATCGGGAGAGAGAAACGACGAGCAGTACTTC. It encodes CASSQQSGERNDEQYF.

There are many counts of this clonotype. The chain couples TRBV12-3 or TRBV12-4 to TRBJ2-7; D gene uncertain. V lost 5 bases and J 6 bases, leaving 14 bases between the germline ends. This CDR3 has 13 residues. CDR3: CASSQTESGEQYF. Here the CDR3 DNA reads TGTGCCAGCAGTCAAACAGAGTCTGGCGAGCAGTACTTC.

This clonotype was observed a handful of times. This chain joins TRBV20-1 and TRBJ2-2; no definite D call. CDR1 is DFQATT, CDR2 SNEGSKA, per germline (reference sequence). The CDR3 is 14 amino acids. V shed 5 bases and J shed 4 bases, with 14 bases lying between them. The CDR3 loop reads CSASGPLSTGELFF. The CDR3 DNA is TGCAGTGCTTCCGGGCCACTGAGCACCGGGGAGCTGTTTTTT.